These 29 T cell receptor beta chains were sequenced from one sample in a study of cytomegalovirus exposure and HLA in healthy donors (dated by TCRdb to 2016 to 2017). Library method: the immunoSEQ multiplex PCR assay. The multiplex PCR relied on a mix of 60 forward primers for TCR Vbeta segments and 13 reverse primers for TCR Jbeta segments. In TCRdb, the immuneACCESS table is reduced to in-frame sequences with V and J assigned. These tables do not hold every clone; where another copy was compared, an unresolved V gene accounts for under half, and the others remain unexplained. Present in this sample are 150,000 to 200,000 clones, roughly 80% of which were seen just once. The ten largest account for 6% to 7.5% of the sample. Sequencing was done on a sample of PBMCs. These receptor sequences come from a man in his thirties or forties in good health and CMV-seropositive.

The chain links TRBV2 to TRBJ2-1, with 8 bases identical to TRBD2. The germline gives CDR1 SNHLY, CDR2 FYNNEI. V shed 6 bases and J 2 bases; nucleotides not matched to a gene: 3. This CDR3 has 14 residues. The CDR3 DNA sequence: TGTGCCAGCAGCCCGGGACTAGCCTACAATGAGCAGTTCTTC. Amino acid sequence: CASSPGLAYNEQFF.

The genes are TRBV9 and TRBJ1-2; 10 bases match TRBD1. The CDR3 extends over 17 amino acids. V was clipped by 0 bases and J by 2 bases; unmatched bases: 7. Germline V gives CDR1 SGDLS, CDR2 YYNGEE. This CDR3 reads CASSVAPGQGGNYGYTF. The CDR3 DNA reads TGTGCCAGCAGCGTAGCCCCCGGACAGGGGGGAAACTATGGCTACACCTTC. Full variable domain (rest looked up from reference TRBV9 and TRBJ1-2): DSGVTQTPKHLITATGQRVTLRCSPRSGDLSVYWYQQSLDQGLQFLIQYYNGEERAKGNILERFSAQQFPDLHSELNLSSLELGDSALYFCASSVAPGQGGNYGYTFGSGTRLTVV.

This clone was seen a few times. The rearrangement links TRBV19 to TRBJ2-3; 12 bases fit TRBD2. Germline-derived CDR1 and CDR2 are LNHDA and SQIVND (reference sequence). CDR3 length: 16 residues. The junction had 7 bases not matched to a gene; V was cut back by 2 bases and J by 7 bases. The CDR3 nucleotides read TGTGCCAGTAGTATATCACTAGCGGGGGGCTCCAATACGCAGTATTTT. Translated: CASSISLAGGSNTQYF. The full variable domain, its missing parts supplied by reference TRBV19 and TRBJ2-3, is DGGITQSPKYLFRKEGQNVTLSCEQNLNHDAMYWYRQDPGQGLRLIYYSQIVNDFQKGDIAEGYSVSREKKESFPLTVTSAQKNPTAFYLCASSISLAGGSNTQYFGPGTRLTVL.

V and J are TRBV18 and TRBJ2-1; TRBD2 agrees at 13 bases. The CDR3 is 16 residues long. Germline V gene data show CDR1 as KGHSH and CDR2 as LQKENI. V trimming: 3 bases; J trimming: 4 bases; junction bases outside the gene matches: 3. The CDR3 sequence is CASSPRLAGGYNEQFF. CDR3 in DNA: TGTGCCAGCTCACCGAGACTAGCGGGGGGTTACAATGAGCAGTTCTTC.

The genes are TRBV28 and TRBJ2-7; D perhaps matches TRBD1 (6 bases). Germline CDR1 is MDHEN and CDR2 is SYDVKM. The CDR3 sequence is 13 residues long. The ends were cut back, 6 bases at V and 6 bases at J, with 15 bases in the middle. CDR3 protein: CASRLPGASEQYF. The CDR3 bases are TGTGCCAGCAGGCTACCAGGGGCGAGCGAGCAGTACTTC.

J is TRBJ2-5 and V is TRBV6-5; 9 bases map to TRBD2. Trimming removed 2 bases from V and 4 bases from J; junction bases left unmatched: 5. The CDR3 loop spans 15 amino acids. CDR1 is MNHEY, CDR2 SVGAGI, per germline. CDR3 loop: CASSYGSGRIETQYF. For the CDR3, the DNA is TGTGCCAGCAGTTACGGGAGCGGGAGGATAGAGACCCAGTACTTC.

This clone was recorded once. The chain is built from TRBV19 and TRBJ2-2; 11 nucleotides align to TRBD2. The CDR3 spans 16 residues. The J segment lost 2 bases and the V segment lost 5 bases, leaving 4 bases of the junction unmatched. Germline V gives CDR1 LNHDA, CDR2 SQIVND (reference sequence). CDR3 DNA sequence: TGTGCCAGTAGTCCCGGGACTAGCGGAAACACCGGGGAGCTGTTTTTT. Translating it yields CASSPGTSGNTGELFF.

The chain links TRBV27 to TRBJ2-7; 8 nucleotides line up with TRBD2. This CDR3 has 16 residues. Germline CDR1 MNHEY, CDR2 SMNVEV (reference sequence). The J segment lost 0 bases and the V segment lost 3 bases, leaving 7 bases of the junction unmatched. CDR3 coding DNA: TGTGCCAGCAGTTTGTCTAGCGGGCAGAGCTCCTACGAGCAGTACTTC. It encodes CASSLSSGQSSYEQYF.

V usage is TRBV6-4 and J usage is TRBJ2-3; the match to TRBD2 covers 7 bases. CDR1 MRHNA and CDR2 SNTAGT come from the germline V gene. The CDR3 has 16 residues. Trimming took 3 bases from V and 1 from J; bases not matched to a gene: 7. CDR3 sequence: CASSEVGGRGTDTQYF. CDR3 nucleotides: TGTGCCAGCAGTGAGGTTGGCGGGAGAGGCACAGATACGCAGTATTTT.

The sample holds a few counts of this clone. The DNA for the CDR3 is TGTGCCAGCAGTTTATCGGTGGGGGACAGGGCAGCTTTCTTT. This gives the protein CASSLSVGDRAAFF. V is TRBV27 and J is TRBJ1-1; 9 bases align to TRBD1. Germline assignment: CDR1 MNHEY and CDR2 SMNVEV (reference sequence). The CDR3 is 14 amino acids. V lost 0 bases, J lost 10 bases, and 6 bases stayed unmatched.

CDR3 coding DNA: TGTGCCAGCAGCGGGGACAGCAACTATGGCTACACCTTC. It yields the protein CASSGDSNYGYTF. The chain employs TRBV11-2 and TRBJ1-2, with 7 nucleotides matching TRBD1. Germline CDR1 and CDR2: SGHAT and FQNNGV. The junction had 2 bases not matched to a gene; V was cut back by 5 bases and J by 2 bases. This CDR3 contains 13 residues.

This clone was detected only a few times. V is TRBV27 and J is TRBJ1-2, with TRBD1 identical over 9 bases. Germline V lookup: CDR1 MNHEY, CDR2 SMNVEV (reference sequence). With 7 bases clipped from V and 6 bases from J, the junction kept 9 bases outside the gene matches. This CDR3 has 14 amino acids. CDR3 nucleotides: TGTGCCAGCACCCCCGGACAGGGGTATAATGGCTACACCTTC. It codes for CASTPGQGYNGYTF.

The V and J genes are TRBV15 and TRBJ2-5; possible D gene TRBD2, 5 bases. The assigned J gene may be wrong: the sequence end matches TRBJ2-7 better. The CDR3 is made up of 14 amino acids. Germline CDR1 and CDR2: LNHNV and YYDKDF (reference sequence). The DNA of the CDR3 is TGTGCCACCAGCAGTGTCGGAGGCCCCTACGAGCAGTACTTC. Amino acid sequence: CATSSVGGPYEQYF.

This clone showed up just once. A junction boundary mismatches the germline segment, possibly from a read error. The genes are TRBV7-9 and TRBJ1-1; possibly TRBD1 for D (6 bases). CDR3 length equals 14 residues. Per the germline V gene, CDR1 is SEHNR and CDR2 is FQNEAQ (reference sequence). As DNA, the CDR3 is TGTTCCAGCAGCTTAGCACAGGGAGACACTGAAGCTTTCTTT. Its translation: CSSSLAQGDTEAFF.

The genes are TRBV7-2 and TRBJ2-1; a possible D gene is TRBD1 (6 bases). This CDR3 has 16 amino acids. Trimming removed 5 bases at V and 9 bases at J, with 23 bases between. Germline CDR1 SGHTA, CDR2 FQGNSA. The CDR3 protein is CASSPDTGSVVSEQFF. The CDR3, as DNA: TGTGCCAGCAGCCCAGACACAGGGTCGGTAGTCTCTGAGCAGTTCTTC.

The V gene is TRBV5-1, the J gene TRBJ2-3; 11 bases are a match to TRBD2. Germline V lookup: CDR1 SGHRS, CDR2 YFSETQ. V lost 2 bases to trimming and J lost 5 bases; unmatched junction nucleotides: 7. The CDR3 sequence is 16 residues long. CDR3: CASSLVAGGRGDTQYF. CDR3 bases: TGCGCCAGCAGCTTAGTAGCGGGAGGGCGTGGAGATACGCAGTATTTT.

This clone was seen only a few times. The rearrangement uses TRBV5-4 and TRBJ2-5; 8 nucleotides line up with TRBD1. The CDR3 spans 13 residues. Germline V CDR1 and CDR2: SGHNT, YYREEE (reference sequence). Trimming at V came to 4 bases and at J to 2 bases, leaving 1 base not matched to a gene. The CDR3 loop reads CASSRQGQETQYF. The CDR3 bases are TGTGCCAGCAGCCGACAGGGGCAAGAGACCCAGTACTTC.

Regarding this clone: The sample holds other DNA sequences that translate to the same CDR3. V and J are TRBV5-1 and TRBJ1-1; 9 positions match TRBD1. V trimming: 3 bases; J trimming: 1 base; junction bases outside the gene matches: 4. The length of the CDR3 is 15 residues. CDR1 SGHRS and CDR2 YFSETQ come from the germline V gene. CDR3 sequence: CASSWGQGPNTEAFF. In DNA, the CDR3 is TGCGCCAGCAGCTGGGGACAGGGCCCGAACACTGAAGCTTTCTTT.

This sequence joins TRBV5-1 and TRBJ2-3; TRBD2 aligns across 8 bases. J gave up 3 bases and V 1 base, and 4 bases lay outside the gene matches. Germline CDR1 and CDR2: SGHRS and YFSETQ. The CDR3 length is 15 residues. CDR3 sequence reads: CASSLSGGFTDTQYF. The CDR3 DNA is TGCGCCAGCAGCTTGTCGGGGGGGTTTACAGATACGCAGTATTTT.

The rearrangement uses TRBV5-1 and TRBJ2-7; D may be TRBD2 (6 bases). CDR1 SGHRS and CDR2 YFSETQ come from the germline V gene. V was cut by 4 bases and J by 1 base, with 12 bases left in between. The CDR3 is made up of 14 amino acids. The CDR3, as DNA: TGCGCCAGCAGCCCGGGGGACGCATCCTACGAGCAGTACTTC. Its protein product is CASSPGDASYEQYF. The full variable domain, its missing parts supplied by reference TRBV5-1 and TRBJ2-7, is KAGVTQTPRYLIKTRGQQVTLSCSPISGHRSVSWYQQTPGQGLQFLFEYFSETQRNKGNFPGRFSGRQFSNSRSEMNVSTLELGDSALYLCASSPGDASYEQYFGPGTRLTVT.

The V and J genes are TRBV11-2 and TRBJ2-7; 7 nucleotides line up with TRBD1. Trimming cost V 5 bases and J 1 base; bases outside gene matches: 14. The CDR3 sequence is 17 residues long. The germline gives CDR1 SGHAT, CDR2 FQNNGV. CDR3 in amino acids: CASSPWDTGTVSYEQYF. DNA of the CDR3: TGTGCCAGCAGCCCCTGGGATACCGGGACAGTATCCTACGAGCAGTACTTC.

The chain has TRBV4-3 and TRBJ2-3, with D maybe TRBD2 (7 bases). The V and J ends lost 3 bases and 5 bases respectively, with 18 bases between them. CDR3 length: 16 residues. The germline V gene encodes CDR1 LGHNA and CDR2 YSLEER. The CDR3, as DNA: TGCGCCAGCAGCCAGGGCGGTTGGGGGGGCCAAGATACGCAGTATTTT. It yields the protein CASSQGGWGGQDTQYF.

The CDR3 region is CASSTLAGGLDNEQFF. CDR3 DNA sequence: TGTGCCAGCAGCACCTTAGCGGGGGGGCTAGATAATGAGCAGTTCTTC. The V call is TRBV9, the J call TRBJ2-1; 11 bases fit TRBD2. The trim removed 4 bases at V and 7 bases at J, leaving 10 bases unmatched. Per the germline V gene, CDR1 is SGDLS and CDR2 is YYNGEE. The CDR3 is 16 amino acids.

This chain joins TRBV11-3 and TRBJ2-5; D may be TRBD1 or TRBD2 (6 bases each). The germline V and J ends were trimmed by 5 bases and 9 bases, with 22 bases remaining between them. The germline V gene encodes CDR1 SGHNT and CDR2 YENEEA. The CDR3 consists of 15 residues. The CDR3 region is CASSIGQQMWGAQYF. The DNA for the CDR3 is TGTGCCAGCAGCATAGGACAGCAGATGTGGGGGGCCCAGTACTTC.

The chain has TRBV11-2 and TRBJ1-2; possible D gene TRBD1, 6 bases. The CDR3 extends over 13 amino acids. Deletions cut 5 bases from V and 6 bases from J, with 13 bases between. Germline V gene lookup returns CDR1 SGHAT and CDR2 FQNNGV. The CDR3 region is CASSRTRQDGYTF. Written as DNA, the CDR3 is TGTGCCAGCAGCCGGACCCGACAGGATGGCTACACCTTC.

The chain couples TRBV19 to TRBJ1-1, with 7 positions matching TRBD1. This CDR3 spans 15 amino acids. Germline CDR1 reads LNHDA; CDR2 reads SQIVND (reference sequence). V lost 6 bases and J lost 1; bases outside the gene matches: 8. This CDR3 is CASRITGTENTEAFF. The CDR3 nucleotides are TGTGCCAGTAGAATAACCGGGACAGAGAACACTGAAGCTTTCTTT.

This clone was seen more than once but under ten times. The chain uses TRBV6-5 and TRBJ2-4, with D possibly matching TRBD1 (6 bases). V lost 6 bases, J lost 2 bases, and 11 bases lay in between. This CDR3 has 14 residues. The germline CDR1 and CDR2 sequences are MNHEY and SVGAGI. The CDR3 nucleotides read TGTGCCAGCAGCGACAGGTGGACCAAAAACATTCAGTACTTC. This sequence encodes CASSDRWTKNIQYF.

The rearrangement uses TRBV4-2 and TRBJ2-1; D might be TRBD2 (5 bases). The CDR3 length is 20 residues. In germline, CDR1 is LGHNA, CDR2 YNFKEQ. V lost 3 bases and J lost 1, with 25 bases in between. CDR3 sequence reads: CASSQLEGYGSARSYNEQFF. The DNA of the CDR3 is TGTGCCAGCAGCCAGCTTGAGGGCTACGGTTCGGCGAGGTCCTACAATGAGCAGTTCTTC.

The chain couples TRBV27 to TRBJ2-7; a weak D match, TRBD2 (6 bases). Trimming pared 0 bases from V and 2 bases from J, leaving 20 bases between. Per germline, CDR1 MNHEY and CDR2 SMNVEV (reference sequence). This CDR3 is built from 18 residues. The CDR3 sequence: CASSLSTPRGRETYEQYF. The CDR3, as DNA: TGTGCCAGCAGTTTATCCACCCCCCGGGGGAGAGAGACCTACGAGCAGTACTTC.